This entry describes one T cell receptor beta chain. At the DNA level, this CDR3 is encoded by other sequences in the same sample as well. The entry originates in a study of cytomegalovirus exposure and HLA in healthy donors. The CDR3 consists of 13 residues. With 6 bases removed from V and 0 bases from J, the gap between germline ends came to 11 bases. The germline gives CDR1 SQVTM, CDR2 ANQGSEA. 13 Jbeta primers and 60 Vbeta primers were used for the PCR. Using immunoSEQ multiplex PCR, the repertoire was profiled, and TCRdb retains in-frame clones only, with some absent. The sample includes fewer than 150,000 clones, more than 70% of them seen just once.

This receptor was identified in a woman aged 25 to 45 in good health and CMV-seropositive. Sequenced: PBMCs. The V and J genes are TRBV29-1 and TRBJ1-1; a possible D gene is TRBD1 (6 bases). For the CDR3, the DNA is TGCAGCGTGCGGGGGCGGATGAACACTGAAGCTTTCTTT. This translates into CSVRGRMNTEAFF.